The clone carrying this TCR beta chain was counted many times. Its antigen is as yet unknown. This specimen comes from a study of Graves' ophthalmopathy and Graves' hyperthyroidism. Study in general: Before any treatment, peripheral blood was taken at the initial diagnosis. Overall study results and limits: For separating ophthalmopathy from stable hyperthyroidism, a 13-signature model gave 85% to 90% sensitivity and 80% to 84% specificity. Blood also contained most of the expanded thyroid clonotypes above 0.001 frequency. Forecasting of ophthalmopathy progression by the model achieved 60% to 71% sensitivity and roughly 78% specificity.

The CDR3 is made up of 15 amino acids. Trimming removed 4 bases at V and 3 bases at J, with 19 bases between. Germline CDR1 reads DFQATT; CDR2 reads SNEGSKA (reference sequence). The sequenced template was RNA, covering the TCR beta CDR3 region. First-round RT-PCR with HTBI primers preceded a second-round multiplex PCR. TCRdb redid the calling of the multiplex PCR reads with MiXCR, one entry per CDR3 protein. The sample has about 400,000 distinct CDR3 sequences, around 21% seen once. This sequence was found in a woman aged 18-29 years with stable Graves' hyperthyroidism. The sequencing input was peripheral blood. The chain carries TRBV20-1 and TRBJ2-7; D is possibly TRBD2 (5 bases). The CDR3 DNA sequence: TGCAGTGCTATTAGTGGGGAGAAAGAATTCTACGAGCAGTACTTC. Protein: CSAISGEKEFYEQYF.